This is a list of T cell receptor beta chains from one sample in a study of CD8+ T cells in alopecia areata. Profiling relied on immunoSEQ multiplex PCR, and the TCRdb table lists in-frame clones only, not all of them. Of about 140,000 clones listed, 45% to 60% are singletons. This specimen consisted of CD4+ T cells sorted from blood, obtained at week 0. The receptors derive from a human donor with alopecia areata. Each CDR3 is given with its conserved first and last residue.

J	V	CDR3
TRBJ1-2	TRBV29-1	CSVFDGDGYTF
TRBJ2-3	TRBV6-1	CASSASGIEAGFGDTQYF
TRBJ1-2	TRBV29-1	CSFTHQDPYGYTF
TRBJ2-3	TRBV29-1	CSVDRGGSTDTQYF
TRBJ2-3	TRBV29-1	CSVERGQGGDTQYF
TRBJ2-1	TRBV30	CAWIRDRDYNEQFF
TRBJ2-6	TRBV27	CASGPKGAGANVLTF
TRBJ2-3	TRBV7-9	CASSLGTGDTDTQYF
TRBJ1-2	TRBV4-3	CASSHTGGGYGYTF
TRBJ2-3	TRBV7-7	CASSLGGRGDTQYF
TRBJ2-7	TRBV7-8	CASSLEHRVSEQYF
TRBJ2-7	TRBV2	CASSPEGWGLNEQYF
TRBJ2-5	TRBV5-8	CASSPKREGHRETQYF
TRBJ2-3	TRBV25-1	CASRSQLSTDTQYF
TRBJ2-2	TRBV4-1	CASRPPVDTGELFF
TRBJ2-3	TRBV29-1	CSVGRTSGRTDTQYF
TRBJ1-1	TRBV30	CAWSVIGGGTEAFF
TRBJ2-7	TRBV28	CASSSPEAGETYEQYF
TRBJ2-1	TRBV10-3	CAISETTYNEQFF
TRBJ2-3	TRBV2	CASSGGQARNTDTQYF
TRBJ2-4	TRBV7-9	CASRQPGQGNIQYF
TRBJ1-2	TRBV5-1	CASSHRGGGYTF
TRBJ2-5	TRBV7-8	CASSTTGYKETQYF
TRBJ1-5	TRBV6-5	CASIRGGGQPQHF
TRBJ2-5	TRBV7-9	CASSPLAETQYF
TRBJ1-1	TRBV7-6	CASSSQGGTEAFF
TRBJ2-1	TRBV5-1	CASSPPGTSGGNEQFF
TRBJ2-5	TRBV9	CASSPWGSNGYQETQYF
TRBJ2-6	TRBV5-4	CASSSPPGQGTSGANVLTF
TRBJ2-1	TRBV7-8	CASSLEGTGVNEQFF
TRBJ2-3	TRBV30	CAWSFSDTQYF